These 25 T cell receptor beta chains originate from one sample sequenced in a study of blood T cell repertoires in COVID-19. This table comes from immunoSEQ multiplex PCR, and its TCRdb copy is limited to in-frame clones, with some not included. The table shows around 53,000 clones, with about 87% occurring only once. Sample: peripheral blood. All receptors derive from a man aged 50 to 60 with acute or convalescent COVID-19.

The J gene is TRBJ1-2, the V gene TRBV12-3 or TRBV12-4; TRBD1 is a possible D gene (6 bases). V gave up 4 bases and J gave up 4 bases, with 10 bases separating them. The CDR3 is 13 residues long. CDR3 sequence (DNA): TGTGCCAGCAGTTCTCGGACAGTCTATGGCTACACCTTC. This gives the protein CASSSRTVYGYTF.

This chain connects TRBV27 to TRBJ1-5; perhaps TRBD1 as D (6 bases). The CDR3 has 17 residues. Germline lookup yields CDR1 MNHEY and CDR2 SMNVEV (reference sequence). Trimming took 0 bases from V and 5 from J, leaving 17 bases between them. In nucleotides, the CDR3 is TGTGCCAGCAGTTTATCTAGGGGGGCGGGGGCCCATCAGCCCCAGCATTTT. Translating it yields CASSLSRGAGAHQPQHF.

The genes are TRBV18 and TRBJ2-1, with TRBD1 as a possible D gene (6 bases). Germline V gene sequence: CDR1 KGHSH, CDR2 LQKENI. V shed 2 bases and J shed 8 bases, with 16 bases lying between them. The CDR3 is 15 residues long. The CDR3 sequence: CASSPGAGEVDEQFF. CDR3 nucleotide sequence: TGTGCCAGCTCACCAGGGGCAGGGGAAGTGGATGAGCAGTTCTTC.

The rearrangement uses TRBV19 and TRBJ2-3; 7 bases map to TRBD2. Germline V gene sequence: CDR1 LNHDA, CDR2 SQIVND (reference sequence). The CDR3 length is 16 residues. Trimming cost V 7 bases and J 3 bases; bases outside gene matches: 13. The CDR3 coding sequence is TGTGCCAGTAATTCAAAAGGGAGGGTGTGGACAGATACGCAGTATTTT. Translating gives CASNSKGRVWTDTQYF.

This chain uses TRBV14 with TRBJ2-7; maybe TRBD2 (6 bases). Germline assignment: CDR1 SGHDN and CDR2 FVKESK. Deletions cut 1 base from V and 7 bases from J, with 14 bases between. This CDR3 spans 14 amino acids. The CDR3 DNA reads TGTGCCAGCAGCCAAGTCGAGTCAGGGAGGGAGCAGTACTTC. This translates into CASSQVESGREQYF.

V and J are TRBV4-1 and TRBJ1-1; D perhaps matches TRBD1 (5 bases). In germline, CDR1 is MGHRA, CDR2 YSYEKL. Trimming pared 3 bases from V and 5 bases from J, leaving 16 bases between. The CDR3 has 15 amino acids. CDR3 nucleotides: TGCGCCAGCAGCCAGTTCCAGGGCCTCCTGACTGAAGCTTTCTTT. It codes for CASSQFQGLLTEAFF.

This chain links TRBV12-3 or TRBV12-4 with TRBJ2-2; a possible D gene is TRBD2 (7 bases). V dropped 9 bases and J dropped 9 bases, with 14 bases sitting between them. This CDR3 is built from 12 residues. The CDR3 here is CASRGGLRELFF. CDR3 bases: TGTGCCAGTAGGGGGGGCCTCCGGGAGCTGTTTTTT.

V usage is TRBV24-1 and J usage is TRBJ2-3, with 10 nucleotides matching TRBD2. V shed 9 bases, J shed 4 bases, and the junction held 9 bases outside the gene matches. The CDR3 spans 15 residues. Germline CDR1 reads KGHDR; CDR2 reads SFDVKD. CDR3 sequence: CATGSSGRGADTQYF. CDR3 coding DNA: TGTGCCACCGGGTCCAGCGGGAGGGGAGCAGATACGCAGTATTTT.

The J gene is TRBJ2-3, the V gene TRBV6-6, with D unclear. Deletions cut 4 bases from V and 0 bases from J, with 2 bases between. CDR1 is MNHNY, CDR2 SVGAGI, per germline (reference sequence). This CDR3 is 12 amino acids long. CDR3 DNA: TGTGCCAGCAGTTCTAGCACAGATACGCAGTATTTT. Translation gives CASSSSTDTQYF.

The V gene is TRBV4-1, the J gene TRBJ2-1, with D possibly matching TRBD2 (5 bases). Per germline, CDR1 MGHRA and CDR2 YSYEKL. This CDR3 comprises 16 residues. Trimming cost V 1 base and J 0 bases, with 10 bases left between them. CDR3 DNA: TGCGCCAGCAGCCAAGTACTAGAGATCTCCTACAATGAGCAGTTCTTC. Protein sequence: CASSQVLEISYNEQFF.

This chain connects TRBV2 to TRBJ2-3; 11 nucleotides agree with TRBD2. The CDR3 length is 16 residues. With 2 bases clipped from V and 2 bases from J, the junction kept 3 bases outside the gene matches. Germline CDR1 and CDR2: SNHLY and FYNNEI. CDR3 nucleotide sequence: TGTGCCAGCAGTGAAAGGACTAGCGGGTACACAGATACGCAGTATTTT. This translates into CASSERTSGYTDTQYF. The variable domain in full, completed from reference TRBV2 and TRBJ2-3, reads EPEVTQTPSHQVTQMGQEVILRCVPISNHLYFYWYRQILGQKVEFLVSFYNNEISEKSEIFDDQFSVERPDGSNFTLKIRSTKLEDSAMYFCASSERTSGYTDTQYFGPGTRLTVL.

In its sample, this clone was seen once. The chain uses TRBV5-6 and TRBJ1-1, with 10 bases fitting TRBD1. The J segment lost 10 bases and the V segment lost 2 bases, leaving 14 bases of the junction unmatched. This CDR3 is built from 16 residues. Per the germline V gene, CDR1 is SGHDT and CDR2 is YYEEEE. As DNA, the CDR3 is TGTGCCAGCAGCTTCGGAGACAGGGGGCAAGGAGATTCAGCTTTCTTT. The encoded protein is CASSFGDRGQGDSAFF.

V gene TRBV19 combines with J gene TRBJ2-1; TRBD2 matches 9 bases. J was trimmed by 9 bases and V by 2 bases; bases with no gene match: 5. The CDR3 spans 14 residues. CDR1 and CDR2 (germline): LNHDA, SQIVND (reference sequence). The CDR3 bases are TGTGCCAGTAGTATATCCGGGACTAGCAGTGAGCAGTTCTTC. Amino acid sequence: CASSISGTSSEQFF.

This chain uses TRBV7-6 with TRBJ1-5; 9 bases fit TRBD1. The germline V gene has CDR1 SGHVS and CDR2 FNYEAQ. CDR3 size: 18 residues. V gave up 5 bases and J gave up 0 bases; unmatched junction bases: 11. The CDR3 sequence: CASSPGQGYERSNQPQHF. The CDR3 DNA sequence: TGTGCCAGCAGCCCGGGACAGGGATATGAACGTAGCAATCAGCCCCAGCATTTT.

CDR3 nucleotides: TGCGCCAGCAGCCAAGTGATAAGGCGTCGGGGGATGTACGAGCAGTACTTC. This sequence encodes CASSQVIRRRGMYEQYF. This chain links TRBV4-1 with TRBJ2-7; tentative D call: TRBD2 (6 bases). The CDR3 extends over 17 amino acids. CDR1 is MGHRA, CDR2 YSYEKL, per germline. V lost 1 base, J lost 4 bases, and 20 bases lay in between.

The chain has TRBV5-4 and TRBJ2-3, with 9 bases fitting TRBD2. V lost 4 bases to trimming and J lost 2 bases; unmatched junction nucleotides: 8. CDR1 and CDR2 from the germline V gene are SGHNT and YYREEE (reference sequence). The CDR3 has 16 amino acids. The CDR3 region has the DNA TGTGCCAGCAGCCCGGCAGCGGGAGGTCCCACAGATACGCAGTATTTT. This codes for CASSPAAGGPTDTQYF. The full variable domain, in which reference TRBV5-4 and TRBJ2-3 provide the parts outside the CDR3, is ETGVTQSPTHLIKTRGQQVTLRCSSQSGHNTVSWYQQALGQGPQFIFQYYREEENGRGNFPPRFSGLQFPNYSSELNVNALELDDSALYLCASSPAAGGPTDTQYFGPGTRLTVL.

This clone was observed a few times. J is TRBJ1-5 and V is TRBV10-3; 10 bases line up with TRBD1. CDR1 is ENHRY and CDR2 is SYGVKD in the germline V gene. This CDR3 contains 16 residues. The V and J ends lost 4 bases and 3 bases, in that order; junction bases with no gene match: 6. In nucleotides, the CDR3 is TGTGCCATCAGTGCGGGGGGGACAGGGGTCAATCAGCCCCAGCATTTT. Protein product: CAISAGGTGVNQPQHF.

The chain is built from TRBV20-1 and TRBJ1-2; no clear D. Per germline, CDR1 DFQATT and CDR2 SNEGSKA (reference sequence). The CDR3 sequence is 10 residues long. The V end was cut by 3 bases, the J end by 7 bases, with 6 bases between. CDR3 in amino acids: CSARSSGYTF. For the CDR3, the DNA is TGCAGTGCTAGGTCTAGTGGCTACACCTTC.

This clone has just one count. The gene calls are TRBV24-1 and TRBJ2-5; 8 bases align to TRBD1. J was trimmed by 5 bases and V by 7 bases; bases with no gene match: 11. Germline V CDR1 and CDR2: KGHDR, SFDVKD. CDR3 size: 15 residues. CDR3 nucleotides: TGTGCCACCAGCCCCGGGACAGGCGTTTGGGAGACCCAGTACTTC. It is translated as CATSPGTGVWETQYF.

The chain is built from TRBV27 and TRBJ1-1; 10 bases match TRBD1. Germline V gene sequence: CDR1 MNHEY, CDR2 SMNVEV (reference sequence). This CDR3 spans 15 amino acids. The trim removed 5 bases at V and 3 bases at J, leaving 6 bases unmatched. The CDR3 sequence is CASSPRDRGDTEAFF. The DNA for the CDR3 is TGTGCCAGCAGTCCTCGGGACAGGGGCGACACTGAAGCTTTCTTT.

The genes are TRBV5-1 and TRBJ1-1; the match to TRBD1 covers 9 bases. The trim removed 4 bases at V and 8 bases at J, leaving 9 bases unmatched. CDR1 SGHRS and CDR2 YFSETQ come from the germline V gene. The CDR3 spans 14 residues. DNA of the CDR3: TGCGCCAGCAGCGCTATTACAGGGGGCAGCGAAGCTTTCTTT. It is translated as CASSAITGGSEAFF.

This chain links TRBV27 with TRBJ2-1; maybe TRBD2 (6 bases). Germline V lookup: CDR1 MNHEY, CDR2 SMNVEV (reference sequence). The V gene lost 6 bases and the J gene lost 4 bases, with 7 bases spanning the gap. The CDR3 has 12 residues. This chain's CDR3 is CASRRGYNEQFF. CDR3 bases: TGTGCCAGCAGGCGGGGTTACAATGAGCAGTTCTTC.

The chain links TRBV5-8 to TRBJ2-1; a possible D gene is TRBD2 (5 bases). CDR3 length: 17 amino acids. Germline CDR1 and CDR2: SGHTS and YDEGEE. Trimming stripped 0 bases from V and 7 bases from J, with 20 bases between. CDR3 loop: CASSLGVAVTGKNEQFF. CDR3 in DNA: TGTGCCAGCAGCTTGGGAGTCGCTGTAACGGGGAAGAATGAGCAGTTCTTC.

This clone was seen only a few times. This chain links TRBV19 with TRBJ1-4; TRBD1 matches 8 bases. CDR3 size: 14 residues. With 7 bases clipped from V and 8 bases from J, the junction kept 9 bases outside the gene matches. From germline, CDR1 is LNHDA and CDR2 SQIVND (reference sequence). The CDR3 protein is CASTTGQGREKLFF. The DNA for the CDR3 is TGTGCCAGTACTACTGGACAGGGCCGGGAAAAACTGTTTTTT.

V and J are TRBV27 and TRBJ2-3; 11 bases agree with TRBD2. The CDR3 is 20 residues long. V lost 1 base and J lost 4; bases outside the gene matches: 16. Germline-derived CDR1 and CDR2 are MNHEY and SMNVEV (reference sequence). CDR3 sequence: CASSLYPPVAGGRGADTQYF. The CDR3 nucleotides are TGTGCCAGCAGTTTATATCCTCCGGTAGCGGGGGGGCGGGGCGCAGATACGCAGTATTTT.